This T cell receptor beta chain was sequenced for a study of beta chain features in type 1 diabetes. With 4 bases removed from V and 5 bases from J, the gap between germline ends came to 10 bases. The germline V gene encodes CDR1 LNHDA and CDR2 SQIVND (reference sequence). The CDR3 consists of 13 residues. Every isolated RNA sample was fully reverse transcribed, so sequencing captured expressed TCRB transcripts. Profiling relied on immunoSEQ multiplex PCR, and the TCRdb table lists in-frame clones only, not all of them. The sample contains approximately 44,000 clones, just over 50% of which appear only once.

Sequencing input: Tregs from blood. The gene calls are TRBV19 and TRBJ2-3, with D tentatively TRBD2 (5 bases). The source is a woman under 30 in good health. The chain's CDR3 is CASSTELGDTQYF. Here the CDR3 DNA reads TGTGCCAGTAGTACCGAACTAGGAGATACGCAGTATTTT. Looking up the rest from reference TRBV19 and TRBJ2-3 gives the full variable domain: DGGITQSPKYLFRKEGQNVTLSCEQNLNHDAMYWYRQDPGQGLRLIYYSQIVNDFQKGDIAEGYSVSREKKESFPLTVTSAQKNPTAFYLCASSTELGDTQYFGPGTRLTVL.